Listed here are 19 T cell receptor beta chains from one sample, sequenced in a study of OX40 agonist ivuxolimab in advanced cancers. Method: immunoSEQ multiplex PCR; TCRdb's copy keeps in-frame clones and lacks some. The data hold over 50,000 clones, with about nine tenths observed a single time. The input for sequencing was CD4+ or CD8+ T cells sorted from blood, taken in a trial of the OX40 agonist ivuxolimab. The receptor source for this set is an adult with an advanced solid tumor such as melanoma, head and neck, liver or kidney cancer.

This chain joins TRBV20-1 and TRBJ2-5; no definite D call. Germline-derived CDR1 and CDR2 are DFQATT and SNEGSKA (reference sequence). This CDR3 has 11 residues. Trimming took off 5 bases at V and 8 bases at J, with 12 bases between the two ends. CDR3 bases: TGCAGTGCTGACGTGGTGGTAACCCAGTACTTC. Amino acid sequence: CSADVVVTQYF.

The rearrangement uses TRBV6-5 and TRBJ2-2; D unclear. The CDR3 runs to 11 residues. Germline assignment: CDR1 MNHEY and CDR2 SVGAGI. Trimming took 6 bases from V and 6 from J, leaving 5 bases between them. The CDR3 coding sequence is TGTGCCAGCAGAGGTCCCGGGGAGCTGTTTTTT. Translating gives CASRGPGELFF.

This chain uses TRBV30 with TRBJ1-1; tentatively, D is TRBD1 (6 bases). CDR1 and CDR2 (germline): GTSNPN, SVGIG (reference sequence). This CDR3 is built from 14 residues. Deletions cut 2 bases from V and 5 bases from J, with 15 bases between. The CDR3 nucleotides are TGTGCCTGGAGTCTCAGGGGAGGGGGAACTGAAGCTTTCTTT. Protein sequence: CAWSLRGGGTEAFF.

The DNA of the CDR3 is TGTGCCAGCAGGATGGGACAGCTCTCTGGAAACACCATATATTTT. Its translation is CASRMGQLSGNTIYF. The chain joins TRBV2 to TRBJ1-3; TRBD1 agrees at 7 bases. The CDR3 covers 15 residues. Germline CDR1 is SNHLY and CDR2 is FYNNEI. The junction had 5 bases not matched to a gene; V was cut back by 6 bases and J by 0 bases.

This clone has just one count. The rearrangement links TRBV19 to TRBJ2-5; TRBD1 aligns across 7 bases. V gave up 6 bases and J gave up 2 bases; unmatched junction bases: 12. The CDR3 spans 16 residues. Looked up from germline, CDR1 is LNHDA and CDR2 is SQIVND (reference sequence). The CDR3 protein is CASSQGDRPFQETQYF. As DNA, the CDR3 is TGTGCCAGTAGCCAAGGGGACAGACCCTTTCAAGAGACCCAGTACTTC.

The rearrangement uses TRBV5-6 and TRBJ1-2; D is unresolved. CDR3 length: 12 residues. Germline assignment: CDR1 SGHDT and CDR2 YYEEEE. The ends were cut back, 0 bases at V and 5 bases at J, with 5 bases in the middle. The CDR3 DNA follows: TGTGCCAGCAGCTTGGTGGGGTATGGCTACACCTTC. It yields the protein CASSLVGYGYTF. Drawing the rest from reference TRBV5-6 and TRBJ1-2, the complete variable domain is DAGVTQSPTHLIKTRGQQVTLRCSPKSGHDTVSWYQQALGQGPQFIFQYYEEEERQRGNFPDRFSGHQFPNYSSELNVNALLLGDSALYLCASSLVGYGYTFGSGTRLTVV.

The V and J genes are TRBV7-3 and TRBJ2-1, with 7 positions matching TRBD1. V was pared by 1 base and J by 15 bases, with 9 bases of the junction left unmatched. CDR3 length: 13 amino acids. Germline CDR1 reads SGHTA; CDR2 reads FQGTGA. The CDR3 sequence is CASSLIGSGQMFF. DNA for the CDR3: TGTGCCAGCAGCTTAATAGGGTCGGGACAGATGTTCTTC.

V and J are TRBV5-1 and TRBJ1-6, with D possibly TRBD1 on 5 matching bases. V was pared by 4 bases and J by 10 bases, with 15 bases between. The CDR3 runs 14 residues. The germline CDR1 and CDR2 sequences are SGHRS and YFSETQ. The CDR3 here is CASSPPGGGSPLHF. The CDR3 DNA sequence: TGCGCCAGCAGCCCCCCGGGGGGGGGATCACCCCTCCACTTT.

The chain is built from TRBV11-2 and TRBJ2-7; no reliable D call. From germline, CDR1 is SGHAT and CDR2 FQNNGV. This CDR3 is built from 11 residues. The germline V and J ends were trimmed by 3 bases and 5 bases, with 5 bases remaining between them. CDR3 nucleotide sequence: TGTGCCAGCAGCTTCGCCGACGAGCAGTACTTC. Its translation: CASSFADEQYF.

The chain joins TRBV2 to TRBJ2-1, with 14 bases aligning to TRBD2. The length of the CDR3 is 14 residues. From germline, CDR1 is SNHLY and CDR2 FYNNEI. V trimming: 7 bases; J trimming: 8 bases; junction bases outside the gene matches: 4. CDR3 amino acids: CASKTSGRAYEQFF. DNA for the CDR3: TGTGCCAGCAAGACTAGCGGGAGGGCCTATGAGCAGTTCTTC.

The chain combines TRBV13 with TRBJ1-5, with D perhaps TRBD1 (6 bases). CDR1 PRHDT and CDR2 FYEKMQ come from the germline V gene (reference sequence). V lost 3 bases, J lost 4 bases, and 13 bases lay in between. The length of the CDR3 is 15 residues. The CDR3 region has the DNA TGTGCCAGCAGCTTTCAGAGGGGGGGAAATCAGCCCCAGCATTTT. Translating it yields CASSFQRGGNQPQHF.

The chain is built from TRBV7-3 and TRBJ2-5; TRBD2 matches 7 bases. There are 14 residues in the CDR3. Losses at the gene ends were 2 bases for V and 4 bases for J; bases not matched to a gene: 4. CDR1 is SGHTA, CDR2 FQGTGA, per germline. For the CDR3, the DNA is TGTGCCAGCAGCTTAGCGGGGGAGGTAGAGACCCAGTACTTC. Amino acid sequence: CASSLAGEVETQYF.

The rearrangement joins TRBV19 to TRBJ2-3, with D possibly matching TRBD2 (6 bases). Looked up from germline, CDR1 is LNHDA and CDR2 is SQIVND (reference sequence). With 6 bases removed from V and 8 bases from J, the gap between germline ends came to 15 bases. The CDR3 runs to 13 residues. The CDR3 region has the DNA TGTGCCAGTAGCAACATTGGGGGGAGTACGCAGTATTTT. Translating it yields CASSNIGGSTQYF.

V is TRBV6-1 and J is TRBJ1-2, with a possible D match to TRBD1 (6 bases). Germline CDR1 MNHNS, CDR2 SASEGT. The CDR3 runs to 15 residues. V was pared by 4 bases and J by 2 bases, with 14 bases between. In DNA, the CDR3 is TGTGCCAGCAGTGGCCGGACAGATACCAACTATGGCTACACCTTC. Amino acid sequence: CASSGRTDTNYGYTF.

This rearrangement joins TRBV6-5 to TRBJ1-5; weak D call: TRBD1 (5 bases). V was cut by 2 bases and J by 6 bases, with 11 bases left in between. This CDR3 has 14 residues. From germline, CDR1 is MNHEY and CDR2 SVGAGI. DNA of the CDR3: TGTGCCAGCAGTTACAGGGGAACGGGTCAGCCCCAGCATTTT. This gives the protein CASSYRGTGQPQHF.

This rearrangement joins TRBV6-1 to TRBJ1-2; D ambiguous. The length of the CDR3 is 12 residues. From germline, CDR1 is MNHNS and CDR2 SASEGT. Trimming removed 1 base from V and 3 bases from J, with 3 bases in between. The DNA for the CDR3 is TGTGCCAGCAGTGAAGGCGACTATGGCTACACCTTC. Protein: CASSEGDYGYTF.

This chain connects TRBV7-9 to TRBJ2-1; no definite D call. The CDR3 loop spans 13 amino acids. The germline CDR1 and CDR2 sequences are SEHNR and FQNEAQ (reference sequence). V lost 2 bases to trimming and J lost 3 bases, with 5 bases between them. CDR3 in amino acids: CASSLRLYNEQFF. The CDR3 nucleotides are TGTGCCAGCAGCTTACGGCTCTACAATGAGCAGTTCTTC.

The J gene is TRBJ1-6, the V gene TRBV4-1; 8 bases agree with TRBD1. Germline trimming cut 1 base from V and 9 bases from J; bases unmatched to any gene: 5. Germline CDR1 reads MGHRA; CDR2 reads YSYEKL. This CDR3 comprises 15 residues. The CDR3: CASSQAGTGISPLHF. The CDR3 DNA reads TGCGCCAGCAGCCAAGCCGGGACAGGAATTTCACCCCTCCACTTT.

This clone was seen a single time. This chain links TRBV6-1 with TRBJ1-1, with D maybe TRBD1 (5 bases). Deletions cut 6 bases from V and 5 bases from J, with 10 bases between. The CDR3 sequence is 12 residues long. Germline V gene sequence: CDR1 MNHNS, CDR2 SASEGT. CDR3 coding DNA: TGTGCCAGCAGACCTGCAGGGACTGAAGCTTTCTTT. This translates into CASRPAGTEAFF.